The following is a T cell receptor (beta chain) sequence with its context. This sample was included in a study of CXCR3-negative and CXCR3-positive naive CD8 T cells. The CDR3 spans 16 residues. The V gene's germline CDR1 is MNHNS and CDR2 SASEGT. The libraries of TRB cDNA were prepared using 5' RACE with UMI labels. TCRdb re-called the 5' RACE reads and gives one entry per CDR3 protein, without DNA. The sample's table shows tens of thousands of distinct CDR3 sequences. Sequencing input: naive CXCR3- CD8+ T cells from blood. Subset denoted: CD45RO-CCR7+CD27+CD95- naive CD8+ T cells lacking CXCR3 (TNR3-). The chain couples TRBV6-1 to TRBJ1-2; there is no DNA to check the TCRdb D call of TRBD1. The TCR was taken from a human donor in good health. Some clones in this sample may be carry-over from other donors' samples. The CDR3 loop reads CASTPRGLGGNYGYSF.